This TCR beta chain was captured in a study of brain T cells in children with intractable seizures. Sample time point: blood from clinic visit 5 months post-surgery; TSC patient then seizure free. CDR3 length: 14 residues. Germline loops: CDR1 SNHLY, CDR2 FYNNEI. After removal of 7 bases from V and 3 bases from J, the junction contained 6 bases not matched to a gene. Repertoires were generated with immunoSEQ multiplex PCR, while TCRdb's copy carries only in-frame clones and drops some. Here the sample spans 300,000 to 400,000 clones, roughly 93% being singletons. Here the sequenced sample was peripheral blood, taken approximately 5 months after surgery. The source of this sequence is a boy younger than two with tuberous sclerosis and intractable seizures. The V and J genes are TRBV2 and TRBJ2-7; 10 bases agree with TRBD2. Here the CDR3 reads CASTAGTSDYEQYF. The CDR3 DNA follows: TGTGCCAGCACAGCCGGGACTAGCGACTACGAGCAGTACTTC.